The present T cell receptor beta chain was sequenced within a study of CD8 T cells in Susac syndrome. General observations from the study: In its TCR sequencing and HLA analysis, the study acknowledged that the number of individuals was relatively small.

This clonotype was picked up one time. The antigen is undetermined. Reverse transcription of roughly 0.45 to 1 ug RNA used random hexamers. Amplification of TCR beta CDR3 spanned 54 Vbeta and 13 Jbeta via immunoSEQ multiplex PCR. TCRdb fed the immunoSEQ multiplex PCR reads into MiXCR, producing one record per CDR3 protein. The sample includes 150,000 to 180,000 distinct CDR3 sequences, roughly 94% of them seen just once. Germline loops: CDR1 LNHDA, CDR2 SQIVND (reference sequence). With V trimmed by 9 bases and J by 11 bases, 3 bases remained unmatched. CDR3 length: 12 residues. The receptor's source is a human donor with multiple sclerosis. This chain uses TRBV19 with TRBJ1-6; TRBD1 matches 11 bases. The sample was CD8+ T cells from PBMCs. This CDR3 is CASGTGGTPLHF. The CDR3, as DNA: TGTGCCAGCGGGACAGGGGGTACACCCCTCCACTTT.